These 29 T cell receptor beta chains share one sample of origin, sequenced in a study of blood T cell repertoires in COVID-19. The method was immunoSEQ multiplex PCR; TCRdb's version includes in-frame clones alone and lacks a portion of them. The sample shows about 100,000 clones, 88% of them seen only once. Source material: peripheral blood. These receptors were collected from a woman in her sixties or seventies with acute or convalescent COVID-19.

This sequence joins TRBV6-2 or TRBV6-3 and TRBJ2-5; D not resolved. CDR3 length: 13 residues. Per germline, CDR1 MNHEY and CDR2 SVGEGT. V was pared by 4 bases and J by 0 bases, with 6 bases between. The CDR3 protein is CASSSKYQETQYF. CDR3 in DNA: TGTGCCAGCAGTTCTAAGTACCAAGAGACCCAGTACTTC.

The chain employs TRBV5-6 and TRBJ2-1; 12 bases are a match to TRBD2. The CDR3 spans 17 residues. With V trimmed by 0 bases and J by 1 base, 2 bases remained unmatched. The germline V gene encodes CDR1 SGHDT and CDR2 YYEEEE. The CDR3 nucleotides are TGTGCCAGCAGCTTGGGACTAGCGGGAGCGTCCTACAATGAGCAGTTCTTC. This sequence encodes CASSLGLAGASYNEQFF.

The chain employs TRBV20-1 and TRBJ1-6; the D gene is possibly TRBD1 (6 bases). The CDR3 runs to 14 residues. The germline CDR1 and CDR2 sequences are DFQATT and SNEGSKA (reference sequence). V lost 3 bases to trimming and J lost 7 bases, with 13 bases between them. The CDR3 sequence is CSASKGQTNSPLHF. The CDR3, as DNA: TGCAGTGCTAGTAAAGGACAGACCAATTCACCCCTCCACTTT.

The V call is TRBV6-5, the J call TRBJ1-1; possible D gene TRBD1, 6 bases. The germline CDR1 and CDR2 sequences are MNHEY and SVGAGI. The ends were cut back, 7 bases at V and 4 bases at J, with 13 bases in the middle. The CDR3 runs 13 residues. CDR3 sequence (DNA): TGTGCCAGCATCAGGGGTCGGGGCACTGAAGCTTTCTTT. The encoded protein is CASIRGRGTEAFF.

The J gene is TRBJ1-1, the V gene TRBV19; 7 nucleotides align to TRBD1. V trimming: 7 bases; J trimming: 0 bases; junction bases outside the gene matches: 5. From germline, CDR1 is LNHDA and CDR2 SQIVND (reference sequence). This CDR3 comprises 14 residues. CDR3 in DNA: TGTGCCAGTACCCCGGGACAGCTGAACACTGAAGCTTTCTTT. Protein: CASTPGQLNTEAFF.

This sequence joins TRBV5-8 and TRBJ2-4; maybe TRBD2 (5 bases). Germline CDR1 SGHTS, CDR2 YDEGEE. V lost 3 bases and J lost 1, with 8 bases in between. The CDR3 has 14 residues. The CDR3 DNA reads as TGTGCCAGCAGCTGGCGGGCTGCCAAAAACATTCAGTACTTC. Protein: CASSWRAAKNIQYF. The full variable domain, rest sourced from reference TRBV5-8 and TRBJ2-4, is EAGVTQSPTHLIKTRGQQATLRCSPISGHTSVYWYQQALGLGLQFLLWYDEGEERNRGNFPPRFSGRQFPNYSSELNVNALELEDSALYLCASSWRAAKNIQYFGAGTRLSVL.

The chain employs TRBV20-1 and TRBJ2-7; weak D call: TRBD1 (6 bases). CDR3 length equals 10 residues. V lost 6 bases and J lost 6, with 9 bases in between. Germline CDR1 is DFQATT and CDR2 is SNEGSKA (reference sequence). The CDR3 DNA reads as TGCAGTGCGGGGGCCCTCGAGCAGTACTTC. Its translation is CSAGALEQYF.

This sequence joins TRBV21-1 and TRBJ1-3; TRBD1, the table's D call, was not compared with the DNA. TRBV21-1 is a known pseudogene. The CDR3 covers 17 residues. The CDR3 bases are TGTGCCAGCAGCAAACAGGGCTGGGGCCTCTCTGGAAACACCATATATTTT. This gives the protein CASSKQGWGLSGNTIYF.

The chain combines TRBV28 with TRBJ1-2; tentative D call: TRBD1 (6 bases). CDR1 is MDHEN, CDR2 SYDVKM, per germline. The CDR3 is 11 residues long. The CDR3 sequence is CAGGRADGYTF. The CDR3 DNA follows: TGTGCAGGGGGAAGGGCTGATGGCTACACCTTC.

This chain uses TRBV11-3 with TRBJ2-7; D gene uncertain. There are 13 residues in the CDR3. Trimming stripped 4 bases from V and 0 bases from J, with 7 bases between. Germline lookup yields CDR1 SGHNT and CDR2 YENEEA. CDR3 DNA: TGTGCCAGCAGCTATACAGTCTCCTACGAGCAGTACGTC. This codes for CASSYTVSYEQYV.

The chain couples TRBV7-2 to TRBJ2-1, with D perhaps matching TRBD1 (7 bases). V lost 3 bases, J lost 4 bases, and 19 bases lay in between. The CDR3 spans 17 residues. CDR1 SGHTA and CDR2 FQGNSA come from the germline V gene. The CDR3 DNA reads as TGTGCCAGCAGCTTCGACAGGGCGGGGTCTTTTTACAATGAGCAGTTCTTC. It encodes CASSFDRAGSFYNEQFF.

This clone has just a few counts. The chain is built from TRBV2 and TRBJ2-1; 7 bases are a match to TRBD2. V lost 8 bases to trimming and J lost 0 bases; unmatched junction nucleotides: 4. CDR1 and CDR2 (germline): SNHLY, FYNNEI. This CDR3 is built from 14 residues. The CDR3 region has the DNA TGTGCCAGCCAGCGGGGCGGCTCCTACAATGAGCAGTTCTTC. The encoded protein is CASQRGGSYNEQFF.

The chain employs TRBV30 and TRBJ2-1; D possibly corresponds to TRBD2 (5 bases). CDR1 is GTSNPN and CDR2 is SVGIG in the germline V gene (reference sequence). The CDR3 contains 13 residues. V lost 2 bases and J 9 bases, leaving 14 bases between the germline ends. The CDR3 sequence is CAWSPHPGFEQFF. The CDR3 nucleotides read TGTGCCTGGAGTCCCCACCCGGGGTTTGAGCAGTTCTTC.

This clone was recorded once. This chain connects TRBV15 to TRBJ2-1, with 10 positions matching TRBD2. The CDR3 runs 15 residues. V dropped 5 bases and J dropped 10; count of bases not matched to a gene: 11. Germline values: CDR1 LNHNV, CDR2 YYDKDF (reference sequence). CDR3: CATSSGLAALEEQFF. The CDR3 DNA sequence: TGTGCCACCAGCTCTGGACTAGCGGCGTTAGAGGAGCAGTTCTTC.

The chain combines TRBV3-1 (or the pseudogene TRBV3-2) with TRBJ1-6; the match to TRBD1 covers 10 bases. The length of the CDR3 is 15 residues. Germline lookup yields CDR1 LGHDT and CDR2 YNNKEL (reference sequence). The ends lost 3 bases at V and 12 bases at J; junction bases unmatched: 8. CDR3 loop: CASSHIGQGDEPLHF. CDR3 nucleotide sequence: TGTGCCAGCAGCCACATCGGACAGGGGGATGAACCCCTCCACTTT.

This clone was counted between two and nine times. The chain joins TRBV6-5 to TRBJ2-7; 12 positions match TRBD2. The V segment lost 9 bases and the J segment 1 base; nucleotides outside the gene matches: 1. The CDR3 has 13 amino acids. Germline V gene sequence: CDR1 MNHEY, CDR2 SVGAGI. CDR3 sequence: CASGLAGSYEQYV. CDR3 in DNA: TGTGCCAGTGGACTAGCGGGATCCTACGAGCAGTACGTC.

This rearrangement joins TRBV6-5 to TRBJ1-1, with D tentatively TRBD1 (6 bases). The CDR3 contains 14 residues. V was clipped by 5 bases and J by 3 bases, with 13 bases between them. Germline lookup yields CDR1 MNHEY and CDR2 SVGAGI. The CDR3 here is CASSLAGEYTEAFF. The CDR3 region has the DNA TGTGCCAGCAGTCTCGCAGGGGAGTACACTGAAGCTTTCTTT.

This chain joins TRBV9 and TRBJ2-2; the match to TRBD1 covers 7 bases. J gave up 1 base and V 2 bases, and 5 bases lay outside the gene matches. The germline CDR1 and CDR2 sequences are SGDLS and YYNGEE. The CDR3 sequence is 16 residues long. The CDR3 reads CASSVQGQLNTGELFF. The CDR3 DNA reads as TGTGCCAGCAGCGTGCAGGGACAGCTGAACACCGGGGAGCTGTTTTTT. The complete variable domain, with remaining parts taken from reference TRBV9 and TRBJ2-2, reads DSGVTQTPKHLITATGQRVTLRCSPRSGDLSVYWYQQSLDQGLQFLIQYYNGEERAKGNILERFSAQQFPDLHSELNLSSLELGDSALYFCASSVQGQLNTGELFFGEGSRLTVL.

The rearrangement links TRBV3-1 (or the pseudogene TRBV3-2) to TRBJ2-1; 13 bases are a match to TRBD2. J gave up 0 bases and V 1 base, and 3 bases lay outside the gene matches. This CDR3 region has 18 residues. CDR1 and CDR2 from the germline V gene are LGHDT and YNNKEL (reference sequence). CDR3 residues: CASSQVGLAGISYNEQFF. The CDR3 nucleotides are TGTGCCAGCAGCCAAGTGGGACTAGCGGGAATCTCCTACAATGAGCAGTTCTTC.

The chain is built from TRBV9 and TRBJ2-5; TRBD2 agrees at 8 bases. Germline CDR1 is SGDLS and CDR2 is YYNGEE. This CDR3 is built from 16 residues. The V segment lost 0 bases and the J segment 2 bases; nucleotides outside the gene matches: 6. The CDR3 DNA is TGTGCCAGCAGCGTAGTCAGCGGGGGAGCTCAAGAGACCCAGTACTTC. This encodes CASSVVSGGAQETQYF.

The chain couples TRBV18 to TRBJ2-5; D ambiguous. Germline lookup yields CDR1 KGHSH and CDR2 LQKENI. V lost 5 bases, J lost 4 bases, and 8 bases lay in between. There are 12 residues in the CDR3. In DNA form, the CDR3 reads TGTGCCAGCTCAGGGCTGGGAGAGACCCAGTACTTC. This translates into CASSGLGETQYF.

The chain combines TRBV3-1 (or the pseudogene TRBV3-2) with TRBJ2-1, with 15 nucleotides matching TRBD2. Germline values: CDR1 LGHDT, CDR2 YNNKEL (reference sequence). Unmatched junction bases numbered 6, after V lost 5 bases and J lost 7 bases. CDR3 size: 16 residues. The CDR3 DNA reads TGTGCCAGCAGCGTCGGACTAGCGGGAGGGAAGAATGAGCAGTTCTTC. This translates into CASSVGLAGGKNEQFF.

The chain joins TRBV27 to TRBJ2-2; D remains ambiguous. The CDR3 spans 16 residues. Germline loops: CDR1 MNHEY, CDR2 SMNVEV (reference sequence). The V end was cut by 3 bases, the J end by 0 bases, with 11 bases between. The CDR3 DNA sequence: TGTGCCAGCAGTTTCGTGACAACGGCGAACACCGGGGAGCTGTTTTTT. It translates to CASSFVTTANTGELFF.

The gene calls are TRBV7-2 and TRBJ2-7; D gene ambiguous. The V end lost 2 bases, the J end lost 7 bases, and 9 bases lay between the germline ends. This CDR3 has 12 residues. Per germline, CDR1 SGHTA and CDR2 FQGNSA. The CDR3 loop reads CASSLNFVEQYF. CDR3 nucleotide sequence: TGTGCCAGCAGCTTAAATTTCGTTGAGCAGTACTTC.

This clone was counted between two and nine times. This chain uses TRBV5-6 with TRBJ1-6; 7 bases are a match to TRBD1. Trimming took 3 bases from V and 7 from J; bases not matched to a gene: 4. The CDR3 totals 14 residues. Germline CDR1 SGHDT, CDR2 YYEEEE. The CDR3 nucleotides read TGTGCCAGCAGCTCAGGGGGTTGGAATTCACCCCTCCACTTT. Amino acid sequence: CASSSGGWNSPLHF.

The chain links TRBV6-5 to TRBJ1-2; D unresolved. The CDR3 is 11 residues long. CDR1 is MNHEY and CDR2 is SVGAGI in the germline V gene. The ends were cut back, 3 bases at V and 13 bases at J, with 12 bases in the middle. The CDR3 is CASSYAGRFTF. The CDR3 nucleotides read TGTGCCAGCAGTTATGCCGGTCGTTTCACCTTC.

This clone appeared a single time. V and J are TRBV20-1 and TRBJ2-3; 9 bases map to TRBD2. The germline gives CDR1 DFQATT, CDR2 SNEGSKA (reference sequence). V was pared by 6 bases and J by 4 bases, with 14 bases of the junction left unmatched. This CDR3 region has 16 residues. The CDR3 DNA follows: TGCAGTGCCAGTCCTATAGCGGGAGTGGGACCAGATACGCAGTATTTT. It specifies CSASPIAGVGPDTQYF.

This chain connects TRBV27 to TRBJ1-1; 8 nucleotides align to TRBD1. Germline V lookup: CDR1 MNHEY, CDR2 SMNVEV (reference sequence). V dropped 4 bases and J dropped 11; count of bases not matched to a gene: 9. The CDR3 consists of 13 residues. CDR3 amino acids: CASSSTGAGSAFF. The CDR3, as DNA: TGTGCCAGCAGTTCGACAGGGGCTGGGTCGGCTTTCTTT.

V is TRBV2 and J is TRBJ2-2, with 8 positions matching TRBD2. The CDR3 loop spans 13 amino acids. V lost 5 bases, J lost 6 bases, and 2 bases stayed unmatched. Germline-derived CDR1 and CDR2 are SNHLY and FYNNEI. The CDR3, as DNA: TGTGCCAGCAGTCCGGGAGGGGCCGGGGAGCTGTTTTTT. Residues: CASSPGGAGELFF.